This TCR beta chain was identified in a study of sequential checkpoint blockade in melanoma. Study context: Patients were randomized 1:1 to nivolumab-then-ipilimumab or ipilimumab-then-nivolumab first-line. Both treatment sequences were followed by maintenance nivolumab.

As to treatment: randomized to nivolumab then ipilimumab (arm A) or the reverse (arm B). None of the patients previously received DNA-damaging chemotherapy. Live CD3+CD8+ CD19− CD56− cells were sorted from PBMCs. This CDR3 has 13 amino acids. In germline, CDR1 is MNHEY, CDR2 SMNVEV (reference sequence). Trimming took 6 bases from V and 3 from J, leaving 12 bases between them. Clones were read by immunoSEQ multiplex PCR, and TCRdb kept only the in-frame ones, dropping some. The table includes under 45,000 clones, around four fifths detected once. The sequence derives from a human donor with melanoma. The material sequenced was CD8+ T cells sorted from blood (inferred from file names), taken from a patient given nivolumab and ipilimumab in sequence. V and J are TRBV27 and TRBJ2-7, with D tentatively TRBD1 (5 bases). CDR3 in amino acids: CASSLRGSYEQYF. For the CDR3, the DNA is TGTGCCAGCAGCTTAAGGGGCAGCTACGAGCAGTACTTC.